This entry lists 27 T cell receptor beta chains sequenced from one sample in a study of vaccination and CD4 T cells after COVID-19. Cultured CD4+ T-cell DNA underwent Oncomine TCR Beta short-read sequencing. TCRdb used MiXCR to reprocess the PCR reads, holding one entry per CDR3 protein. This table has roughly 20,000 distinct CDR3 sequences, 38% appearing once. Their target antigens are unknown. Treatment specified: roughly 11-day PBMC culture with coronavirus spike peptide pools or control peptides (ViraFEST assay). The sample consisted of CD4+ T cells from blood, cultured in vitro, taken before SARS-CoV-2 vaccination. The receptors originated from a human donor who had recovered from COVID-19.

CDR3 region: CASSPPGTPGANVLTF. The CDR3 coding sequence is TGTGCCAGTAGCCCCCCAGGGACCCCTGGGGCCAACGTCCTGACTTTC. V and J are TRBV19 and TRBJ2-6; D could derive from TRBD1 or TRBD2 (5 bases each). CDR1 and CDR2 (germline): LNHDA, SQIVND (reference sequence). With 6 bases removed from V and 2 bases from J, the gap between germline ends came to 14 bases. The CDR3 totals 16 residues.

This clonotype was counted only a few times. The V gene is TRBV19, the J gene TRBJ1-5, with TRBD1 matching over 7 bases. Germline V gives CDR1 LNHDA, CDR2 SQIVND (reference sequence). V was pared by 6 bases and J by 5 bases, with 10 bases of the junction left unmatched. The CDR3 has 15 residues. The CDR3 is CASSRQGVGDQPQHF. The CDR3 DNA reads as TGTGCCAGTAGCCGACAGGGAGTGGGAGATCAGCCCCAGCATTTT.

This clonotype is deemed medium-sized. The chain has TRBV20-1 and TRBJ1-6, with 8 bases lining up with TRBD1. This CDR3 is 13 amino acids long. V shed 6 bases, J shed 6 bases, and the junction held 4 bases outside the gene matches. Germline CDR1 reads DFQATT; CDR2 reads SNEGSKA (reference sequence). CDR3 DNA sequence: TGCAGTGCACGACAGGGGTTTAATTCACCCCTCCACTTT. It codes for CSARQGFNSPLHF.

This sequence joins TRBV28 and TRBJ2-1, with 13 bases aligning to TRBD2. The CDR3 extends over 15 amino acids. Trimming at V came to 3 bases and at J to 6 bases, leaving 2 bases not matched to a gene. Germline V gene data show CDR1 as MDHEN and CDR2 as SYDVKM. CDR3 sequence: CASSFTSGRVNEQFF. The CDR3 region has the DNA TGTGCCAGCAGTTTCACTAGCGGGAGGGTCAATGAGCAGTTCTTC.

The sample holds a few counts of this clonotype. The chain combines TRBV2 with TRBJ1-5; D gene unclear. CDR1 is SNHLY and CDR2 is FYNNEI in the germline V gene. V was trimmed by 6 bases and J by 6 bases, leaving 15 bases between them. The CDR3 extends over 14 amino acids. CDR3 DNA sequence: TGTGCCAGCAGCATCGGGGTATTAAGTCAGCCCCAGCATTTT. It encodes CASSIGVLSQPQHF.

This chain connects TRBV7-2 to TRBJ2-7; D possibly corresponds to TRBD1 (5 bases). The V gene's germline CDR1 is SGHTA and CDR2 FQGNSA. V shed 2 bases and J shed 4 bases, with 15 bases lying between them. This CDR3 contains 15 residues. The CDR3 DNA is TGTGCCAGCAGCTTAATTTTTGGGGCCCGGTACGAGCAGTACTTC. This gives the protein CASSLIFGARYEQYF. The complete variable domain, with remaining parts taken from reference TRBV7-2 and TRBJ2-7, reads GAGVSQSPSNKVTEKGKDVELRCDPISGHTALYWYRQSLGQGLEFLIYFQGNSAPDKSGLPSDRFSAERTGGSVSTLTIQRTQQEDSAVYLCASSLIFGARYEQYFGPGTRLTVT.

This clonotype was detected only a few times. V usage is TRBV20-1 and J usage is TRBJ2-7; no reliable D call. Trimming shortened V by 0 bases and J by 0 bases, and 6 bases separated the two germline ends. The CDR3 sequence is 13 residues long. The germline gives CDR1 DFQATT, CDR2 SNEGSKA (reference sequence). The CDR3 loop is CSARDRLSYEQYF. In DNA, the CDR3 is TGCAGTGCTAGAGACCGGCTCTCCTACGAGCAGTACTTC.

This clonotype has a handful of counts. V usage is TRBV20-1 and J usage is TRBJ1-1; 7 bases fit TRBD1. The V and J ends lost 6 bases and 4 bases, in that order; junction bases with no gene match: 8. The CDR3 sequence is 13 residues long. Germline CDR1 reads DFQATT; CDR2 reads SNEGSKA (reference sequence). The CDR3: CSAPGQFSTEAFF. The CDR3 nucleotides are TGCAGTGCCCCGGGACAGTTCTCCACTGAAGCTTTCTTT.

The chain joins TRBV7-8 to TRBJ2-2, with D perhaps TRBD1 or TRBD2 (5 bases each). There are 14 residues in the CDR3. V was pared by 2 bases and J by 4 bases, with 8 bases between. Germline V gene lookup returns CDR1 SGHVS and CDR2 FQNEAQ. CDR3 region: CASSLIGGTGELFF. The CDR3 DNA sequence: TGTGCCAGCAGCTTAATTGGGGGCACCGGGGAGCTGTTTTTT.

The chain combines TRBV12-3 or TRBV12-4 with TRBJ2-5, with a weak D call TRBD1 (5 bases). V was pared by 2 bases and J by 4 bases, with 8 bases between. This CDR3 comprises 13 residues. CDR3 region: CASSLQGLETQYF. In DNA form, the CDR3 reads TGTGCCAGCAGTTTACAGGGATTAGAGACCCAGTACTTC.

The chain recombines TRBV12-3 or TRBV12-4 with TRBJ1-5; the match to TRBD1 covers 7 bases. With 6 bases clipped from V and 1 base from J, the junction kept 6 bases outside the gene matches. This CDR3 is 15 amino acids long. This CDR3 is CASRTTGISNQPQHF. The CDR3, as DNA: TGTGCCAGCAGAACGACAGGGATAAGCAATCAGCCCCAGCATTTT.

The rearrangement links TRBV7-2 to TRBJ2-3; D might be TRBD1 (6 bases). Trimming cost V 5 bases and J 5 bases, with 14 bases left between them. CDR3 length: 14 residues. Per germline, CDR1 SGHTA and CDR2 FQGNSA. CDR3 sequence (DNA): TGTGCCAGCAGCCAGAACACACAGGGAGATACGCAGTATTTT. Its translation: CASSQNTQGDTQYF.

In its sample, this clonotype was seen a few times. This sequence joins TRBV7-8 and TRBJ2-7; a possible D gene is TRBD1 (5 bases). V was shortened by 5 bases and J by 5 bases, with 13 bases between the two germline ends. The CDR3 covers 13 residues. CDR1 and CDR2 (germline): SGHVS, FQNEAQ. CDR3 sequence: CASSPYGAHEQYF. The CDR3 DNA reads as TGTGCCAGCAGCCCCTATGGGGCCCACGAGCAGTACTTC.

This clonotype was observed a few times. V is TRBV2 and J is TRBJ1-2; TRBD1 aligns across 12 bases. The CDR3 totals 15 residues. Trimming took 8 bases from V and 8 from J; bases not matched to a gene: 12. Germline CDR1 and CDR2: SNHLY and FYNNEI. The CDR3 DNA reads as TGTGCCAGCGCAACCGGGACAGGGGGCTTCATGGGCTACACCTTC. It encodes CASATGTGGFMGYTF.

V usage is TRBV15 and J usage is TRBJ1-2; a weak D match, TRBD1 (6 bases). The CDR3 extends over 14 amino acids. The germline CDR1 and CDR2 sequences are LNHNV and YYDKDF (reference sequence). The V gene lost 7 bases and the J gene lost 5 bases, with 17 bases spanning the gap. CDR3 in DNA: TGTGCCACCAAGGAGGGACACGGAGAATATGGCTACACCTTC. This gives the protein CATKEGHGEYGYTF.

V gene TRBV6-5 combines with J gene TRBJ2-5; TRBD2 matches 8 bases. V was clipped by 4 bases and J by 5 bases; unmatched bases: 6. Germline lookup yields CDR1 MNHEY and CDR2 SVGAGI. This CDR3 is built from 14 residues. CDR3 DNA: TGTGCCAGCAGTTCGGGAGGGGATGGGGAGACCCAGTACTTC. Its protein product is CASSSGGDGETQYF.

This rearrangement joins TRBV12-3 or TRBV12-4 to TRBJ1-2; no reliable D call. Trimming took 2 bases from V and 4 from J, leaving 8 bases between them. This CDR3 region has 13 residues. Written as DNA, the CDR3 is TGTGCCAGCAGTTTAAGAAGGGCCTATGGCTACACCTTC. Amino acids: CASSLRRAYGYTF.

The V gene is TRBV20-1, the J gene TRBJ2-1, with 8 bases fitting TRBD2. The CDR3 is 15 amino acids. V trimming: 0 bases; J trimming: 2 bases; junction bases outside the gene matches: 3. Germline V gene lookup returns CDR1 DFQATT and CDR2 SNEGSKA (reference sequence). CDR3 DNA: TGCAGTGCTAGAGAGCGGGAGGTGGCCTACAATGAGCAGTTCTTC. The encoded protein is CSAREREVAYNEQFF.

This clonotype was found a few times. The CDR3, as DNA: TGTGCCAGCGGACTCGCAGGCAGGGGTCAGACCCAGTACTTC. As protein: CASGLAGRGQTQYF. The chain uses TRBV7-2 and TRBJ2-5, with a possible D match to TRBD1 (6 bases). Per the germline V gene, CDR1 is SGHTA and CDR2 is FQGNSA. The CDR3 has 14 residues. V was pared by 8 bases and J by 6 bases, with 19 bases between. The full variable domain, with the rest looked up from reference TRBV7-2 and TRBJ2-5, is GAGVSQSPSNKVTEKGKDVELRCDPISGHTALYWYRQSLGQGLEFLIYFQGNSAPDKSGLPSDRFSAERTGGSVSTLTIQRTQQEDSAVYLCASGLAGRGQTQYFGPGTRLLVL.

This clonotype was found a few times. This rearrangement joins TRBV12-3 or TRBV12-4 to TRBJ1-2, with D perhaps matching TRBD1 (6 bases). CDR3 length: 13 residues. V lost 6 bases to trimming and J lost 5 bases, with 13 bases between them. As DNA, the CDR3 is TGTGCCAGCAGCCCGGGGCAGGGGTATGGCTACACCTTC. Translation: CASSPGQGYGYTF.

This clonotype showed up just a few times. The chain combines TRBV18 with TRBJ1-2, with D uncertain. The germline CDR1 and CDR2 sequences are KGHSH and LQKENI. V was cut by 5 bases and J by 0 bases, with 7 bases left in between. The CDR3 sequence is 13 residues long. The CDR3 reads CASSTDANYGYTF. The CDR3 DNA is TGTGCCAGCTCAACCGATGCTAACTATGGCTACACCTTC.

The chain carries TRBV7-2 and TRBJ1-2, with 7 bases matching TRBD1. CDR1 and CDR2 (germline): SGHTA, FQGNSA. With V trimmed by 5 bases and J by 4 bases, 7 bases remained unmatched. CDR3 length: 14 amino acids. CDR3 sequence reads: CASSPQTGIYGYTF. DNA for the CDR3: TGTGCCAGCAGCCCTCAGACAGGGATCTATGGCTACACCTTC. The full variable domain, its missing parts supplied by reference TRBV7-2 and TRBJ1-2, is GAGVSQSPSNKVTEKGKDVELRCDPISGHTALYWYRQSLGQGLEFLIYFQGNSAPDKSGLPSDRFSAERTGGSVSTLTIQRTQQEDSAVYLCASSPQTGIYGYTFGSGTRLTVV.

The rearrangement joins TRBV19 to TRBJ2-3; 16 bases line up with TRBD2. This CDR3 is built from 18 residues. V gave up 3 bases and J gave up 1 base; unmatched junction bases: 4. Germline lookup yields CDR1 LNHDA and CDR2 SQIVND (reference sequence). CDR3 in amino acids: CASSIGTSGGAGTDTQYF. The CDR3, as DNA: TGTGCCAGTAGTATCGGGACTAGCGGGGGGGCTGGCACAGATACGCAGTATTTT.

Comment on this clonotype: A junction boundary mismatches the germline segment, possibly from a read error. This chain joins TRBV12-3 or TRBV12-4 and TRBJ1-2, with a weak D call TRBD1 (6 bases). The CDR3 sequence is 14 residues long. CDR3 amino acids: CVSSGRWGLGGYTF. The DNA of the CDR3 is TGTGTCAGCAGTGGAAGGTGGGGGCTGGGTGGCTACACCTTC.

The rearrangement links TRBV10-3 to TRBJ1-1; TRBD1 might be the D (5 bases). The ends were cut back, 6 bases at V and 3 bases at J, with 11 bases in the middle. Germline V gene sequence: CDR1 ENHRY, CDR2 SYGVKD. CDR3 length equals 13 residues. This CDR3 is CAISGRGDTEAFF. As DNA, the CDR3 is TGTGCCATCAGCGGAAGGGGCGACACTGAAGCTTTCTTT.

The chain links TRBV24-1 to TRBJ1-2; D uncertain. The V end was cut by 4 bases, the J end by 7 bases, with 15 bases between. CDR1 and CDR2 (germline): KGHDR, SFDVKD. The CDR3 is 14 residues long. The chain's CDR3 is CATSDPGRAGGYTF. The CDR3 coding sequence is TGTGCCACCAGTGACCCGGGGAGGGCCGGTGGCTACACCTTC.

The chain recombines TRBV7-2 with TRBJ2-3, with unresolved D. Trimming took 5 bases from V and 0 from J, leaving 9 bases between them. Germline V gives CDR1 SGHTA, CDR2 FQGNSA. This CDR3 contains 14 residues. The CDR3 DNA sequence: TGTGCCAGCAGCGATGGGCTCAGCACAGATACGCAGTATTTT. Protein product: CASSDGLSTDTQYF.